This TCR beta chain comes out of a study of CD8 T cells in Susac syndrome. This CDR3 spans 14 amino acids. The V gene's germline CDR1 is SGHDN and CDR2 FVKESK. The V gene end was trimmed by 1 base and the J gene end by 3 bases; junction bases not matched to a gene: 3. RNA amounts of about 0.45 to 1 ug underwent reverse transcription with random hexamers. MiXCR, applied by TCRdb to the immunoSEQ multiplex PCR reads, yields one record per CDR3 protein. This table holds approximately 300,000 distinct CDR3 sequences, around nine tenths found once. The genes are TRBV14 and TRBJ2-7; 7 bases map to TRBD1. The receptor's source is a human donor with multiple sclerosis. Sequencing input: CD8+ T cells from PBMCs. CDR3 region: CASSQGTGLYEQYF. The CDR3 nucleotides are TGTGCCAGCAGCCAAGGGACAGGTCTCTACGAGCAGTACTTC. The full variable domain, rest sourced from reference TRBV14 and TRBJ2-7, is EAGVTQFPSHSVIEKGQTVTLRCDPISGHDNLYWYRRVMGKEIKFLLHFVKESKQDESGMPNNRFLAERTGGTYSTLKVQPAELEDSGVYFCASSQGTGLYEQYFGPGTRLTVT.